One and the same sample provided the 30 T cell receptor beta chains below, sequenced in a study of T cells in Graves' hyperthyroidism and ophthalmopathy. TCR beta CDR3 sequences were amplified from RNA transcripts. The primer set for the first-round RT-PCR of the TCR CDR3 was HTBI. TCRdb analysed the multiplex PCR reads with MiXCR anew, one entry per CDR3 protein. The sample holds about 350,000 distinct CDR3 sequences; approximately 13% are singletons and the top ten take 20% to 25%. Sequencing was done on a sample of blood. These TCRs come from a woman in her 30s with Graves' hyperthyroidism.

The chain has TRBV20-1 and TRBJ1-1; 8 bases are a match to TRBD1. This CDR3 has 13 amino acids. CDR1 is DFQATT, CDR2 SNEGSKA, per germline (reference sequence). V was pared by 4 bases and J by 0 bases, with 1 base of the junction left unmatched. The CDR3 DNA is TGCAGTGCTACAGGGGGCTTGAACACTGAAGCTTTCTTT. Its translation: CSATGGLNTEAFF.

This clonotype was picked up many times. The chain uses TRBV11-2 and TRBJ2-1; possible D gene TRBD2, 5 bases. Per germline, CDR1 SGHAT and CDR2 FQNNGV. CDR3 length: 15 amino acids. Trimming stripped 5 bases from V and 6 bases from J, with 17 bases between. The CDR3 DNA reads TGTGCCAGCAGCATGAACTTAGCGTATCCCAATGAGCAGTTCTTC. Its translation: CASSMNLAYPNEQFF.

This clonotype was observed a handful of times. The chain combines TRBV9 with TRBJ2-2; the D is unclear. CDR3 size: 13 residues. The germline CDR1 and CDR2 sequences are SGDLS and YYNGEE. V was shortened by 0 bases and J by 5 bases, with 5 bases between the two germline ends. The DNA for the CDR3 is TGTGCCAGCAGCGTAGTGGGTACCGGGGAGCTGTTTTTT. This gives the protein CASSVVGTGELFF.

This clonotype was found many times. The chain combines TRBV20-1 with TRBJ2-7; no firm D call. The CDR3 spans 13 residues. The V end was cut by 6 bases, the J end by 4 bases, with 16 bases between. The germline V gene encodes CDR1 DFQATT and CDR2 SNEGSKA (reference sequence). The CDR3 spells CSAQDGSLYEQYF. The CDR3 DNA sequence: TGCAGTGCCCAGGACGGAAGCCTTTACGAGCAGTACTTC.

The rearrangement links TRBV7-9 to TRBJ2-7; TRBD1 or TRBD2 may be the D gene (5 bases each). Germline loops: CDR1 SEHNR, CDR2 FQNEAQ (reference sequence). Trimming pared 8 bases from V and 3 bases from J, leaving 17 bases between. This CDR3 region has 14 residues. Written as DNA, the CDR3 is TGTGCCAGCGGGACGGAGACGCTTTACTACGAGCAGTACTTC. Translation: CASGTETLYYEQYF.

This clonotype turned up a few times. The chain is built from TRBV4-1 and TRBJ1-5, with D unresolved. Trimming stripped 2 bases from V and 5 bases from J, with 7 bases between. Per the germline V gene, CDR1 is MGHRA and CDR2 is YSYEKL. The CDR3 length is 13 residues. CDR3: CASSQRDYQPQHF. The DNA for the CDR3 is TGCGCCAGCAGCCAAAGGGATTATCAGCCCCAGCATTTT.

The sample holds many counts of this clonotype. The chain has TRBV28 and TRBJ1-2, with unresolved D. From germline, CDR1 is MDHEN and CDR2 SYDVKM. V lost 5 bases and J 7 bases, leaving 14 bases between the germline ends. There are 13 residues in the CDR3. CDR3 nucleotide sequence: TGTGCCAGCAGTAATCCGGGAATGAGTGGCTACACCTTC. Its translation is CASSNPGMSGYTF.

This clonotype was seen repeatedly, ten times or more. The chain joins TRBV28 to TRBJ2-1; D remains ambiguous. V lost 10 bases and J lost 4, with 8 bases in between. Germline-derived CDR1 and CDR2 are MDHEN and SYDVKM. This CDR3 comprises 11 residues. The CDR3 reads CATASYNEQFF. In nucleotides, the CDR3 is TGTGCCACCGCCTCTTACAATGAGCAGTTCTTC.

This clonotype occurred many times. V gene TRBV12-3 or TRBV12-4 combines with J gene TRBJ2-1; D ambiguous. Trimming left V 1 base short and J 9 bases short, with 7 bases between. The CDR3 has 12 amino acids. In DNA, the CDR3 is TGTGCCAGCAGTTTAGAACTAACTGAGCAGTTCTTC. This encodes CASSLELTEQFF.

This clonotype has just one count. A much larger clone lies one base from this, so it may be a read error. The DNA for the CDR3 is TGTGCCAGCAGCTATTTTTGGGGGACCAGAAACATTCAGTACTTC. It yields the protein CASSYFWGTRNIQYF. V gene TRBV11-2 combines with J gene TRBJ2-4; D is perhaps TRBD1 or TRBD2 (5 bases each). V was clipped by 4 bases and J by 6 bases, with 16 bases between them. CDR1 is SGHAT, CDR2 FQNNGV, per germline. This CDR3 comprises 15 residues. The whole variable domain, remainder taken from reference TRBV11-2 and TRBJ2-4, is EAGVAQSPRYKIIEKRQSVAFWCNPISGHATLYWYQQILGQGPKLLIQFQNNGVVDDSQLPKDRFSAERLKGVDSTLKIQPAKLEDSAVYLCASSYFWGTRNIQYFGAGTRLSVL.

V is TRBV20-1 and J is TRBJ1-3, with TRBD1 as a possible D gene (6 bases). Germline V gene sequence: CDR1 DFQATT, CDR2 SNEGSKA (reference sequence). Trimming removed 2 bases at V and 0 bases at J, with 26 bases between. The CDR3 is made up of 20 amino acids. The CDR3 sequence is CSARSIPGQNGPSSGNTIYF. In DNA, the CDR3 is TGCAGTGCTAGATCAATACCGGGACAAAACGGCCCTAGCTCTGGAAACACCATATATTTT.

This clonotype has at least ten counts. V and J are TRBV28 and TRBJ1-2; D gene unclear. Per germline, CDR1 MDHEN and CDR2 SYDVKM. V dropped 3 bases and J dropped 8 bases, with 7 bases sitting between them. This CDR3 has 11 amino acids. CDR3 region: CASSFPGGYTF. CDR3 coding DNA: TGTGCCAGCAGTTTCCCGGGGGGCTACACCTTC.

The genes are TRBV7-2 and TRBJ2-7, with D possibly matching TRBD2 (7 bases). The CDR3 has 15 residues. Between the trimmed V and J ends, which lost 1 base and 2 bases, there was a span of 12 bases. Germline assignment: CDR1 SGHTA and CDR2 FQGNSA. CDR3 coding DNA: TGTGCCAGCAGCTTAGTGGGGGCGGGGGCCTACGAGCAGTACTTC. This codes for CASSLVGAGAYEQYF.

Ten or more counts support this clonotype. The chain couples TRBV2 to TRBJ2-5; a weak D match, TRBD2 (5 bases). The germline V gene has CDR1 SNHLY and CDR2 FYNNEI. With 10 bases removed from V and 1 base from J, the gap between germline ends came to 16 bases. The CDR3 has 14 amino acids. The DNA for the CDR3 is TGTGCCACCGAACCAGGACTGTCCCAAGAGACCCAGTACTTC. Its protein product is CATEPGLSQETQYF.

This clonotype appeared many times. The rearrangement uses TRBV11-2 and TRBJ2-3; D unresolved. The CDR3 contains 12 residues. V lost 2 bases to trimming and J lost 4 bases, with 4 bases between them. Germline V CDR1 and CDR2: SGHAT, FQNNGV. In DNA form, the CDR3 reads TGTGCCAGCAGCTTATCTCCAGATACGCAGTATTTT. This translates into CASSLSPDTQYF.

The chain recombines TRBV2 with TRBJ2-5; D not certain. Trimming removed 4 bases from V and 1 base from J, with 7 bases in between. This CDR3 is 13 amino acids long. Germline V gives CDR1 SNHLY, CDR2 FYNNEI. CDR3 nucleotide sequence: TGTGCCAGCAGTGGGTGGTTCCAAGAGACCCAGTACTTC. This gives the protein CASSGWFQETQYF.

This clonotype was counted at least ten times. The V call is TRBV11-2, the J call TRBJ2-2, with D hard to call. The CDR3 is made up of 14 amino acids. CDR1 SGHAT and CDR2 FQNNGV come from the germline V gene. V shed 4 bases and J shed 0 bases, with 6 bases lying between them. CDR3 coding DNA: TGTGCCAGCAGCTCAACAGCGAACACCGGGGAGCTGTTTTTT. Translation: CASSSTANTGELFF.

This clonotype was seen many times. This chain links TRBV7-2 with TRBJ2-5, with no clear D. Germline-derived CDR1 and CDR2 are SGHTA and FQGNSA. The CDR3 is 14 residues long. The V and J ends lost 1 base and 1 base respectively, with 7 bases between them. The chain's CDR3 is CASSLVGSQETQYF. CDR3 DNA sequence: TGTGCCAGCAGCTTAGTGGGCAGCCAAGAGACCCAGTACTTC.

The chain has TRBV27 and TRBJ2-7; D gene ambiguous. Trimming pared 3 bases from V and 3 bases from J, leaving 9 bases between. Germline CDR1 MNHEY, CDR2 SMNVEV (reference sequence). CDR3 size: 13 residues. The CDR3 spells CASSFGRNYEQYF. CDR3 coding DNA: TGTGCCAGCAGTTTTGGCAGAAACTACGAGCAGTACTTC.

The V gene is TRBV5-4, the J gene TRBJ2-1; D ambiguous. V shed 0 bases and J shed 2 bases, with 6 bases lying between them. Germline-derived CDR1 and CDR2 are SGHNT and YYREEE (reference sequence). This CDR3 has 14 amino acids. The chain's CDR3 is CASSLVPAYNEQFF. In DNA form, the CDR3 reads TGTGCCAGCAGCTTGGTACCGGCCTACAATGAGCAGTTCTTC. Combining the CDR3 with reference TRBV5-4 and TRBJ2-1 gives the whole variable domain ETGVTQSPTHLIKTRGQQVTLRCSSQSGHNTVSWYQQALGQGPQFIFQYYREEENGRGNFPPRFSGLQFPNYSSELNVNALELDDSALYLCASSLVPAYNEQFFGPGTRLTVL.

This clonotype has just a few counts. A much more abundant neighbour one base away suggests this may be a read error. The chain has TRBV29-1 and TRBJ2-1; D possibly corresponds to TRBD2 (5 bases). Germline V CDR1 and CDR2: SQVTM, ANQGSEA. V shed 0 bases and J shed 10 bases, with 19 bases lying between them. This CDR3 is built from 15 residues. The chain's CDR3 is CSVEDHRTHGNEQFF. For the CDR3, the DNA is TGCAGCGTTGAAGATCATCGTACCCACGGGAACGAGCAGTTCTTC.

This clonotype has a count of ten or more. Because the CDR3's place on the DNA is in doubt, the DNA is left out and the CDR3 is given as listed by TCRdb. The rearrangement uses TRBV12-3 or TRBV12-4 and TRBJ2-1; the table gives TRBD1 as D, unverified against the DNA. The CDR3 is 14 amino acids in total, end residues counted. The CDR3: CASSSSDRGYEQFF.

This clonotype was seen only a few times. V gene TRBV19 combines with J gene TRBJ1-3; TRBD1 might be the D (6 bases). The V gene lost 6 bases and the J gene lost 6 bases, with 9 bases spanning the gap. CDR3 length: 12 residues. The germline V gene encodes CDR1 LNHDA and CDR2 SQIVND (reference sequence). The CDR3 DNA reads as TGTGCCAGTAGACCAGGGGAAAACACCATATATTTT. Translated: CASRPGENTIYF.

This clonotype was counted ten times or more. The chain recombines TRBV28 with TRBJ2-7; D call uncertain. Germline CDR1 reads MDHEN; CDR2 reads SYDVKM. V lost 2 bases and J 4 bases, leaving 12 bases between the germline ends. The CDR3 contains 14 residues. In nucleotides, the CDR3 is TGTGCCAGCAGTTTAAGAGGTATAAGTTACGAGCAGTACTTC. The encoded protein is CASSLRGISYEQYF. The full variable domain, completed using reference TRBV28 and TRBJ2-7, is DVKVTQSSRYLVKRTGEKVFLECVQDMDHENMFWYRQDPGLGLRLIYFSYDVKMKEKGDIPEGYSVSREKKERFSLILESASTNQTSMYLCASSLRGISYEQYFGPGTRLTVT.

This clonotype was detected many times. The V gene is TRBV2, the J gene TRBJ1-2; maybe TRBD1 (6 bases). The CDR3 extends over 13 amino acids. Germline-derived CDR1 and CDR2 are SNHLY and FYNNEI. Trimming shortened V by 7 bases and J by 4 bases, and 13 bases separated the two germline ends. As DNA, the CDR3 is TGTGCCAGCAATTCCGGGGGCCCCTATGGCTACACCTTC. The encoded protein is CASNSGGPYGYTF.

The gene calls are TRBV7-9 and TRBJ2-5; 16 positions match TRBD2. The trim removed 3 bases at V and 5 bases at J, leaving 12 bases unmatched. Germline V gene lookup returns CDR1 SEHNR and CDR2 FQNEAQ (reference sequence). The CDR3 is made up of 19 amino acids. CDR3 amino acids: CASSLDGTSGRAGGETQYF. CDR3 in DNA: TGTGCCAGCAGCTTGGACGGGACTAGCGGGAGGGCCGGAGGGGAGACCCAGTACTTC.

This clonotype turned up a few times. This rearrangement joins TRBV9 to TRBJ2-3, with 7 bases matching TRBD2. Looked up from germline, CDR1 is SGDLS and CDR2 is YYNGEE. The CDR3 has 16 amino acids. J lost 3 bases, V lost 4 bases, and 11 bases had no gene match. The CDR3 DNA follows: TGTGCCAGCAGCACCGAGGGGAGGGAGGGTACAGATACGCAGTATTTT. It is translated as CASSTEGREGTDTQYF.

This clonotype was seen a few times. The chain has TRBV28 and TRBJ1-6; no clear D. The germline V gene has CDR1 MDHEN and CDR2 SYDVKM. Trimming removed 5 bases from V and 9 bases from J, with 11 bases in between. The CDR3 extends over 13 amino acids. This CDR3 reads CASSPRRASPLHF. The CDR3 DNA reads as TGTGCCAGCAGTCCGAGGAGGGCTTCACCCCTCCACTTT.

In its sample, this clonotype was seen a few times. The CDR3 is CASSYLGSGYGTEAFF. In DNA, the CDR3 is TGTGCCAGCAGTTACCTCGGGTCCGGGTATGGCACTGAAGCTTTCTTT. The V gene is TRBV6-6, the J gene TRBJ1-1; D is uncertain. Trimming took off 2 bases at V and 4 bases at J, with 17 bases between the two ends. Germline V gene sequence: CDR1 MNHNY, CDR2 SVGAGI (reference sequence). CDR3 size: 16 residues.

V usage is TRBV13 and J usage is TRBJ2-7; no definite D call. From germline, CDR1 is PRHDT and CDR2 FYEKMQ (reference sequence). V was pared by 2 bases and J by 3 bases, with 17 bases between. This CDR3 has 16 residues. The CDR3 nucleotides are TGTGCCAGCAGCTTACTTGTGGGAAGGCCTCTCTACGAGCAGTACTTC. Protein: CASSLLVGRPLYEQYF.